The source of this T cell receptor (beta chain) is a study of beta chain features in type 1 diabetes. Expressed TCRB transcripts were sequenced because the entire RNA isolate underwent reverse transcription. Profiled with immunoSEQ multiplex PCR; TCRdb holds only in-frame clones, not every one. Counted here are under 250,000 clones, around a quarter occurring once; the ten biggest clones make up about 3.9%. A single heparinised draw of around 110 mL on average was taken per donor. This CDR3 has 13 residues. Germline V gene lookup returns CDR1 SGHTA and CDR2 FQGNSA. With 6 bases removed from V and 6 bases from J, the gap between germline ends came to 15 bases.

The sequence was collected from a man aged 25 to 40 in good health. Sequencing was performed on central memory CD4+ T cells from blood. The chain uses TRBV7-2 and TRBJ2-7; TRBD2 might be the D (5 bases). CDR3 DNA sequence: TGTGCCAGCAGTTCGGGCTGGGCGGGCGAGCAGTACTTC. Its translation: CASSSGWAGEQYF. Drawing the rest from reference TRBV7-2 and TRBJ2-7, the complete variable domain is GAGVSQSPSNKVTEKGKDVELRCDPISGHTALYWYRQSLGQGLEFLIYFQGNSAPDKSGLPSDRFSAERTGGSVSTLTIQRTQQEDSAVYLCASSSGWAGEQYFGPGTRLTVT.